The 27 T cell receptor beta chains in this list originate from one sample, sequenced in a study of PD-1 blockade in classical Hodgkin lymphoma. Profiling relied on immunoSEQ multiplex PCR, and the TCRdb table lists in-frame clones only, not all of them. This table holds approximately 35,000 clones, around 89% found once. The time point: newly diagnosed, previously untreated cHL patient sample. From thawed PBMCs, CD4+ T cells were purified using magnetic negative selection. The sample taken for sequencing was CD4+ T cells from blood. All receptors derive from a human donor with classical Hodgkin lymphoma.

The V and J genes are TRBV9 and TRBJ1-2; possibly TRBD1 for D (6 bases). V was cut by 4 bases and J by 4 bases, with 17 bases left in between. Germline CDR1 and CDR2: SGDLS and YYNGEE. The CDR3 totals 15 residues. The CDR3 loop reads CASSPNPGGGYGYTF. For the CDR3, the DNA is TGTGCCAGCAGCCCCAACCCGGGAGGGGGCTATGGCTACACCTTC. The full variable domain, with the rest looked up from reference TRBV9 and TRBJ1-2, is DSGVTQTPKHLITATGQRVTLRCSPRSGDLSVYWYQQSLDQGLQFLIQYYNGEERAKGNILERFSAQQFPDLHSELNLSSLELGDSALYFCASSPNPGGGYGYTFGSGTRLTVV.

The V call is TRBV5-4, the J call TRBJ1-2; perhaps TRBD1 as D (6 bases). The V end lost 3 bases, the J end lost 13 bases, and 22 bases lay between the germline ends. The CDR3 contains 14 residues. Germline V CDR1 and CDR2: SGHNT, YYREEE (reference sequence). The DNA of the CDR3 is TGTGCCAGCAGCTCCTACAGGGAATTGGGCCCTCTCACCTTC. Protein sequence: CASSSYRELGPLTF.

Written as DNA, the CDR3 is TGTGCCAGCAGTTTAGTGGACAGGGGGAACACTGAAGCTTTCTTT. Translation gives CASSLVDRGNTEAFF. This chain connects TRBV28 to TRBJ1-1; 9 positions agree with TRBD1. CDR3 length equals 15 residues. Trimming removed 2 bases from V and 1 base from J; junction bases left unmatched: 2. Germline V CDR1 and CDR2: MDHEN, SYDVKM.

V is TRBV5-6 and J is TRBJ2-5; 8 nucleotides match TRBD1. The CDR3 extends over 14 amino acids. With 0 bases clipped from V and 7 bases from J, the junction kept 5 bases outside the gene matches. The germline gives CDR1 SGHDT, CDR2 YYEEEE. The CDR3 loop reads CASSLEAGQGTQYF. CDR3 nucleotides: TGTGCCAGCAGCTTGGAGGCCGGACAGGGGACCCAGTACTTC.

In this sample, this clone turned up once. The gene calls are TRBV2 and TRBJ1-5; 9 bases match TRBD1. The CDR3 runs to 16 residues. Germline assignment: CDR1 SNHLY and CDR2 FYNNEI. Trimming at V came to 1 base and at J to 7 bases, leaving 8 bases not matched to a gene. CDR3 in DNA: TGTGCCAGCAGTGAAGACCTGGACAGGGGAAGCCAGCCCCAGCATTTT. This sequence encodes CASSEDLDRGSQPQHF.

The V call is TRBV7-2, the J call TRBJ2-5; the match to TRBD2 covers 11 bases. The CDR3 consists of 15 residues. Germline CDR1 is SGHTA and CDR2 is FQGNSA. Unmatched junction bases numbered 6, after V lost 4 bases and J lost 5 bases. The CDR3 reads CASSSTSGMWETQYF. The CDR3 DNA follows: TGTGCCAGCAGCTCGACTAGCGGGATGTGGGAGACCCAGTACTTC. The full variable domain, completed using reference TRBV7-2 and TRBJ2-5, is GAGVSQSPSNKVTEKGKDVELRCDPISGHTALYWYRQSLGQGLEFLIYFQGNSAPDKSGLPSDRFSAERTGGSVSTLTIQRTQQEDSAVYLCASSSTSGMWETQYFGPGTRLLVL.

CDR3 nucleotide sequence: TGTGCCAGCTCACCAAAAAGGTCAGATACGCAGTATTTT. It specifies CASSPKRSDTQYF. The chain combines TRBV18 with TRBJ2-3, with no clear D. Germline V CDR1 and CDR2: KGHSH, LQKENI. This CDR3 has 13 amino acids. Trimming removed 2 bases at V and 4 bases at J, with 7 bases between. The full variable domain, rest sourced from reference TRBV18 and TRBJ2-3, is NAGVMQNPRHLVRRRGQEARLRCSPMKGHSHVYWYRQLPEEGLKFMVYLQKENIIDESGMPKERFSAEFPKEGPSILRIQQVVRGDSAAYFCASSPKRSDTQYFGPGTRLTVL.

The rearrangement links TRBV5-6 to TRBJ2-2; 7 nucleotides agree with TRBD2. V shed 3 bases, J shed 1 base, and the junction held 9 bases outside the gene matches. Germline lookup yields CDR1 SGHDT and CDR2 YYEEEE. The CDR3 is 17 residues long. The CDR3: CASSSLMASGNTGELFF. The DNA for the CDR3 is TGTGCCAGCAGCTCACTGATGGCTAGCGGGAACACCGGGGAGCTGTTTTTT.

The chain couples TRBV5-1 to TRBJ2-5; D may be TRBD1 (5 bases). Between the trimmed V and J ends, which lost 1 base and 0 bases, there was a span of 10 bases. In germline, CDR1 is SGHRS, CDR2 YFSETQ. The length of the CDR3 is 15 residues. CDR3 sequence: CASSLRQTYQETQYF. The CDR3 bases are TGCGCCAGCAGCTTGAGACAGACGTACCAAGAGACCCAGTACTTC.

The CDR3 loop reads CASSPGVGANYGYTF. In nucleotides, the CDR3 is TGTGCCAGCTCACCAGGCGTAGGAGCTAACTATGGCTACACCTTC. The genes are TRBV18 and TRBJ1-2; D unresolved. Germline CDR1 KGHSH, CDR2 LQKENI. V was shortened by 2 bases and J by 0 bases, with 10 bases between the two germline ends. The CDR3 spans 15 residues. The whole variable domain, filled in from reference TRBV18 and TRBJ1-2, reads NAGVMQNPRHLVRRRGQEARLRCSPMKGHSHVYWYRQLPEEGLKFMVYLQKENIIDESGMPKERFSAEFPKEGPSILRIQQVVRGDSAAYFCASSPGVGANYGYTFGSGTRLTVV.

The rearrangement uses TRBV7-2 and TRBJ2-2; D ambiguous. Germline CDR1 and CDR2: SGHTA and FQGNSA. The CDR3 sequence is 15 residues long. Trimming removed 2 bases from V and 4 bases from J, with 11 bases in between. The CDR3 DNA is TGTGCCAGCAGCTTAAAGACTTGGGGCACCGGGGAGCTGTTTTTT. It codes for CASSLKTWGTGELFF.

The chain is built from TRBV10-3 and TRBJ1-1, with 9 bases fitting TRBD1. The CDR3 contains 17 residues. Germline V gives CDR1 ENHRY, CDR2 SYGVKD. The J segment lost 1 base and the V segment lost 4 bases, leaving 10 bases of the junction unmatched. Here the CDR3 reads CAISAAPGQGTNTEAFF. DNA of the CDR3: TGTGCCATCAGTGCGGCCCCGGGACAGGGTACGAACACTGAAGCTTTCTTT.

The chain couples TRBV30 to TRBJ1-2; D gene ambiguous. Germline V gives CDR1 GTSNPN, CDR2 SVGIG (reference sequence). V was trimmed by 0 bases and J by 8 bases, leaving 16 bases between them. The CDR3 is 14 residues long. CDR3 bases: TGTGCCTGGAGTGTAACGGCGCGGTTCTACGGCTACACCTTC. Translation: CAWSVTARFYGYTF.

This chain connects TRBV18 to TRBJ1-5; D is perhaps TRBD1 (5 bases). The V gene's germline CDR1 is KGHSH and CDR2 LQKENI. Trimming shortened V by 0 bases and J by 0 bases, and 12 bases separated the two germline ends. This CDR3 comprises 17 residues. CDR3 DNA sequence: TGTGCCAGCTCACCACCGGGGCCAGGTAATAGCAATCAGCCCCAGCATTTT. Translating it yields CASSPPGPGNSNQPQHF. Full variable domain (outside the CDR3, taken from reference TRBV18 and TRBJ1-5): NAGVMQNPRHLVRRRGQEARLRCSPMKGHSHVYWYRQLPEEGLKFMVYLQKENIIDESGMPKERFSAEFPKEGPSILRIQQVVRGDSAAYFCASSPPGPGNSNQPQHFGDGTRLSIL.

The rearrangement links TRBV6-5 to TRBJ1-4; no clear D. CDR3 length: 15 amino acids. Trimming cost V 2 bases and J 8 bases, with 15 bases left between them. CDR1 and CDR2 (germline): MNHEY, SVGAGI. This CDR3 reads CASSYEQASREKLFF. The CDR3 DNA is TGTGCCAGCAGTTACGAGCAGGCCTCGCGGGAAAAACTGTTTTTT.

The chain combines TRBV7-2 with TRBJ2-1; TRBD1 is a possible D gene (6 bases). Germline-derived CDR1 and CDR2 are SGHTA and FQGNSA. The CDR3 length is 13 residues. V gave up 3 bases and J gave up 10 bases, with 13 bases separating them. CDR3 sequence (DNA): TGTGCCAGCAGCTTCCAGGGGCGCGGGGAGCAGTTCTTC. Its translation is CASSFQGRGEQFF.

The chain combines TRBV18 with TRBJ1-1; maybe TRBD1 (6 bases). V lost 7 bases and J lost 5, with 8 bases in between. Germline V gives CDR1 KGHSH, CDR2 LQKENI. This CDR3 has 11 amino acids. The CDR3, as DNA: TGTGCCAGCTTAGGGGGTACTGAAGCTTTCTTT. Amino acid sequence: CASLGGTEAFF.

The V call is TRBV7-2, the J call TRBJ2-1; no clear D gene. The ends were cut back, 2 bases at V and 3 bases at J, with 8 bases in the middle. There are 14 residues in the CDR3. Germline loops: CDR1 SGHTA, CDR2 FQGNSA. DNA of the CDR3: TGTGCCAGCAGCTTAATTCCCCTCTACAATGAGCAGTTCTTC. Protein: CASSLIPLYNEQFF.

The chain recombines TRBV5-1 with TRBJ2-5; D ambiguous. Germline V gives CDR1 SGHRS, CDR2 YFSETQ. Trimming removed 0 bases at V and 5 bases at J, with 11 bases between. There are 14 residues in the CDR3. The CDR3 DNA is TGCGCCAGCAGCTTGGGGCGTGCCTGGGAGACCCAGTACTTC. This sequence encodes CASSLGRAWETQYF.

The V call is TRBV5-1, the J call TRBJ2-2; 11 bases are a match to TRBD2. CDR3 length: 14 amino acids. Trimming at V came to 4 bases and at J to 6 bases, leaving 2 bases not matched to a gene. The germline V gene encodes CDR1 SGHRS and CDR2 YFSETQ. CDR3 residues: CASSTSGSSGELFF. The CDR3, as DNA: TGCGCCAGCAGCACTAGCGGGAGTTCCGGGGAGCTGTTTTTT.

The chain joins TRBV7-9 to TRBJ1-1, with 7 positions matching TRBD1. V trimming: 2 bases; J trimming: 1 base; junction bases outside the gene matches: 4. Looked up from germline, CDR1 is SEHNR and CDR2 is FQNEAQ (reference sequence). The CDR3 covers 15 residues. CDR3 loop: CASSLSGQANTEAFF. In DNA form, the CDR3 reads TGTGCCAGCAGCTTAAGCGGACAGGCGAACACTGAAGCTTTCTTT.

The chain is built from TRBV6-5 and TRBJ1-2, with a weak D call TRBD1 (5 bases). Germline CDR1 reads MNHEY; CDR2 reads SVGAGI. The CDR3 runs to 15 residues. Trimming took 7 bases from V and 4 from J, leaving 19 bases between them. CDR3 in DNA: TGTGCCAGCACCTACGGGGGTTGGGGGTCCTATGGCTACACCTTC. Its protein product is CASTYGGWGSYGYTF.

The rearrangement uses TRBV6-6 and TRBJ2-5, with D possibly TRBD1 on 6 matching bases. Germline lookup yields CDR1 MNHNY and CDR2 SVGAGI (reference sequence). The CDR3 has 12 residues. Trimming removed 5 bases at V and 8 bases at J, with 12 bases between. CDR3 protein: CASSTTGSTQYF. CDR3 bases: TGTGCCAGCAGTACCACAGGGAGTACCCAGTACTTC.

In its sample, this clone was seen a few times. The genes are TRBV6-6 and TRBJ1-5; no definite D call. With 6 bases removed from V and 4 bases from J, the gap between germline ends came to 10 bases. Germline loops: CDR1 MNHNY, CDR2 SVGAGI (reference sequence). The CDR3 has 13 amino acids. This chain's CDR3 is CASSIDRNQPQHF. In nucleotides, the CDR3 is TGTGCCAGCAGCATAGATCGGAATCAGCCCCAGCATTTT.

This clone was recorded once. V usage is TRBV2 and J usage is TRBJ2-7; 7 positions match TRBD1. J lost 6 bases, V lost 2 bases, and 13 bases had no gene match. The length of the CDR3 is 16 residues. Germline loops: CDR1 SNHLY, CDR2 FYNNEI. The CDR3 region is CASSEIEVGRGSEQYF. CDR3 DNA: TGTGCCAGCAGTGAAATTGAGGTAGGCAGGGGGAGCGAGCAGTACTTC.

The chain is built from TRBV5-4 and TRBJ2-1, with D uncertain. Trimming removed 0 bases from V and 7 bases from J, with 5 bases in between. Germline V CDR1 and CDR2: SGHNT, YYREEE (reference sequence). This CDR3 is built from 12 residues. In DNA form, the CDR3 reads TGTGCCAGCAGCTTGGACAGAAATGAGCAGTTCTTC. As protein: CASSLDRNEQFF. Full variable domain (remainder filled in from reference TRBV5-4 and TRBJ2-1): ETGVTQSPTHLIKTRGQQVTLRCSSQSGHNTVSWYQQALGQGPQFIFQYYREEENGRGNFPPRFSGLQFPNYSSELNVNALELDDSALYLCASSLDRNEQFFGPGTRLTVL.

This clone turned up a few times. The chain recombines TRBV19 with TRBJ1-5; D might be TRBD1 (6 bases). Germline lookup yields CDR1 LNHDA and CDR2 SQIVND (reference sequence). The CDR3 runs to 14 residues. V was pared by 4 bases and J by 5 bases, with 12 bases between. The CDR3 DNA reads TGTGCCAGTAGTACTGGACAGCTAGATCAGCCCCAGCATTTT. Amino acid sequence: CASSTGQLDQPQHF.